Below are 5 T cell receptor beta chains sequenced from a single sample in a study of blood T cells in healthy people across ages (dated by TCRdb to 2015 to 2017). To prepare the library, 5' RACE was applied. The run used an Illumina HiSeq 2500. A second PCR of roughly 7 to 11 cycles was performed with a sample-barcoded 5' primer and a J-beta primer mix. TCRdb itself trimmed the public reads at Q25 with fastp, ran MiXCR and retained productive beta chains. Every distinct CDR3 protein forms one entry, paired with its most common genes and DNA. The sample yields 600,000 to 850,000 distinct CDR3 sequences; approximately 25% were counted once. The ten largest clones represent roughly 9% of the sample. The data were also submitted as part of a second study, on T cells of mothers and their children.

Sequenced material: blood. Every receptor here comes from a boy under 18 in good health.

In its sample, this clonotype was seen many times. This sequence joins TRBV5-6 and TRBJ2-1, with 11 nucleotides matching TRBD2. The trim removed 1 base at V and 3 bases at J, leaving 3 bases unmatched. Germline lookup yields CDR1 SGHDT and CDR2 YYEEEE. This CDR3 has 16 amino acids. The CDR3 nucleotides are TGTGCCAGCAGCTTGCTCGGACTAGCGGGCTACAATGAGCAGTTCTTC. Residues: CASSLLGLAGYNEQFF.

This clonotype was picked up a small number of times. The CDR3 region is CASSSGGSNEKLFF. In nucleotides, the CDR3 is TGTGCCAGCAGTTCAGGAGGTAGTAATGAAAAACTGTTTTTT. This sequence joins TRBV27 and TRBJ1-4; D unresolved. The CDR3 length is 14 residues. Germline CDR1 and CDR2: MNHEY and SMNVEV (reference sequence). V lost 4 bases and J lost 4, with 10 bases in between.

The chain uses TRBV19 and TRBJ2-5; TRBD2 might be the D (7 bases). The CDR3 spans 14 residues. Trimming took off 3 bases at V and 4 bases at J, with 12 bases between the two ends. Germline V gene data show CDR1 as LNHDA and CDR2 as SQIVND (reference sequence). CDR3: CASSISGGAETQYF. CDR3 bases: TGTGCCAGTAGTATTTCGGGGGGCGCAGAGACCCAGTACTTC.

The CDR3 bases are TGCGCCAGCAGCCCGACTAGGCGTCAAGAGACCCAGTACTTC. Translation gives CASSPTRRQETQYF. This sequence joins TRBV5-1 and TRBJ2-5, with D perhaps matching TRBD2 (6 bases). CDR1 SGHRS and CDR2 YFSETQ come from the germline V gene. The CDR3 runs to 14 residues. The V and J ends lost 4 bases and 2 bases respectively, with 12 bases between them.

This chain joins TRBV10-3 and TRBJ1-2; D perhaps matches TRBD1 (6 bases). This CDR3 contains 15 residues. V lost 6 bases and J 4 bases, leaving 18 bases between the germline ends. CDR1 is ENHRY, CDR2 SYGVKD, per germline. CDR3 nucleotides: TGTGCCATCAGAGGGACCCTAGGGGGACCCTATGGCTACACCTTC. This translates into CAIRGTLGGPYGYTF.